The 8 T cell receptor beta chains below come from one sample, sequenced in a study of T cells in Graves' hyperthyroidism and ophthalmopathy. The TCR beta CDR3 regions underwent amplification using RNA transcripts as the source. TCR CDR3 regions were first amplified by RT-PCR with HTBI primers. TCRdb ran MiXCR on the multiplex PCR reads and lists one entry per CDR3 protein. The sample holds hundreds of thousands of distinct CDR3 sequences, 12% to 15% seen once. Sequencing used blood. The source is a woman between 40 and 50 years old with Graves' ophthalmopathy.

This clonotype was observed at least ten times. The CDR3 DNA follows: TGTGCCAGCAGCGCAGCTAAGGGTGAAGCTTTCTTT. Translated: CASSAAKGEAFF. The genes are TRBV28 and TRBJ1-1, with no clear D. This CDR3 spans 12 amino acids. CDR1 is MDHEN, CDR2 SYDVKM, per germline. Trimming removed 6 bases from V and 7 bases from J, with 12 bases in between.

This clonotype was recorded many times. CDR3 sequence reads: CASSSLSGYNEQFF. CDR3 bases: TGTGCCAGCAGTTCCCTCTCAGGGTACAATGAGCAGTTCTTC. J is TRBJ2-1 and V is TRBV27; the D gene is possibly TRBD1 (5 bases). The V gene lost 4 bases and the J gene lost 4 bases, with 11 bases spanning the gap. CDR3 length: 14 residues. From germline, CDR1 is MNHEY and CDR2 SMNVEV (reference sequence).

The chain uses TRBV19 and TRBJ2-2; either TRBD1 or TRBD2 may supply D (6 bases each). V shed 4 bases and J shed 3 bases, with 12 bases lying between them. The CDR3 contains 15 residues. Germline CDR1 is LNHDA and CDR2 is SQIVND (reference sequence). CDR3 in amino acids: CASSTEGGYTGELFF. Here the CDR3 DNA reads TGTGCCAGTAGTACCGAGGGGGGATACACCGGGGAGCTGTTTTTT.

V usage is TRBV19 and J usage is TRBJ2-1; D remains ambiguous. CDR1 is LNHDA and CDR2 is SQIVND in the germline V gene (reference sequence). The CDR3 sequence is 13 residues long. Trimming pared 0 bases from V and 6 bases from J, leaving 6 bases between. The CDR3 loop reads CASSIEMGNEQFF. The DNA of the CDR3 is TGTGCCAGTAGTATAGAGATGGGCAATGAGCAGTTCTTC.

This chain links TRBV10-2 with TRBJ1-6; 8 bases are a match to TRBD1. Germline trimming cut 7 bases from V and 8 bases from J; bases unmatched to any gene: 1. This CDR3 comprises 12 residues. Germline values: CDR1 WSHSY, CDR2 SAAADI. This CDR3 is CASKQGDSPLHF. Here the CDR3 DNA reads TGCGCCAGCAAACAGGGGGATTCACCCCTCCACTTT.

This rearrangement joins TRBV29-1 to TRBJ2-1, with D tentatively TRBD1 or TRBD2 (5 bases each). The CDR3 extends over 14 amino acids. Deletions cut 2 bases from V and 0 bases from J, with 8 bases between. Looked up from germline, CDR1 is SQVTM and CDR2 is ANQGSEA. DNA for the CDR3: TGCAGCGTTGAATCAGGGAGCTCCTACAATGAGCAGTTCTTC. This encodes CSVESGSSYNEQFF.

The table lists this clonotype with many counts. This chain links TRBV7-2 with TRBJ2-5; the match to TRBD2 covers 7 bases. Germline loops: CDR1 SGHTA, CDR2 FQGNSA. Germline trimming cut 6 bases from V and 5 bases from J; bases unmatched to any gene: 9. The length of the CDR3 is 14 residues. CDR3 in amino acids: CASSTTGGRETQYF. The CDR3, as DNA: TGTGCCAGCAGTACCACGGGGGGACGGGAGACCCAGTACTTC.

This clonotype was counted a few times. This chain joins TRBV6-2 or TRBV6-3 and TRBJ2-1; TRBD2 matches at 13 bases. Germline assignment: CDR1 MNHEY and CDR2 SVGEGT. Trimming took 6 bases from V and 5 from J; bases not matched to a gene: 4. CDR3 length: 15 residues. CDR3 sequence (DNA): TGTGCCAGCAGACTAGCGGGAGGGGGACACAATGAGCAGTTCTTC. This sequence encodes CASRLAGGGHNEQFF.